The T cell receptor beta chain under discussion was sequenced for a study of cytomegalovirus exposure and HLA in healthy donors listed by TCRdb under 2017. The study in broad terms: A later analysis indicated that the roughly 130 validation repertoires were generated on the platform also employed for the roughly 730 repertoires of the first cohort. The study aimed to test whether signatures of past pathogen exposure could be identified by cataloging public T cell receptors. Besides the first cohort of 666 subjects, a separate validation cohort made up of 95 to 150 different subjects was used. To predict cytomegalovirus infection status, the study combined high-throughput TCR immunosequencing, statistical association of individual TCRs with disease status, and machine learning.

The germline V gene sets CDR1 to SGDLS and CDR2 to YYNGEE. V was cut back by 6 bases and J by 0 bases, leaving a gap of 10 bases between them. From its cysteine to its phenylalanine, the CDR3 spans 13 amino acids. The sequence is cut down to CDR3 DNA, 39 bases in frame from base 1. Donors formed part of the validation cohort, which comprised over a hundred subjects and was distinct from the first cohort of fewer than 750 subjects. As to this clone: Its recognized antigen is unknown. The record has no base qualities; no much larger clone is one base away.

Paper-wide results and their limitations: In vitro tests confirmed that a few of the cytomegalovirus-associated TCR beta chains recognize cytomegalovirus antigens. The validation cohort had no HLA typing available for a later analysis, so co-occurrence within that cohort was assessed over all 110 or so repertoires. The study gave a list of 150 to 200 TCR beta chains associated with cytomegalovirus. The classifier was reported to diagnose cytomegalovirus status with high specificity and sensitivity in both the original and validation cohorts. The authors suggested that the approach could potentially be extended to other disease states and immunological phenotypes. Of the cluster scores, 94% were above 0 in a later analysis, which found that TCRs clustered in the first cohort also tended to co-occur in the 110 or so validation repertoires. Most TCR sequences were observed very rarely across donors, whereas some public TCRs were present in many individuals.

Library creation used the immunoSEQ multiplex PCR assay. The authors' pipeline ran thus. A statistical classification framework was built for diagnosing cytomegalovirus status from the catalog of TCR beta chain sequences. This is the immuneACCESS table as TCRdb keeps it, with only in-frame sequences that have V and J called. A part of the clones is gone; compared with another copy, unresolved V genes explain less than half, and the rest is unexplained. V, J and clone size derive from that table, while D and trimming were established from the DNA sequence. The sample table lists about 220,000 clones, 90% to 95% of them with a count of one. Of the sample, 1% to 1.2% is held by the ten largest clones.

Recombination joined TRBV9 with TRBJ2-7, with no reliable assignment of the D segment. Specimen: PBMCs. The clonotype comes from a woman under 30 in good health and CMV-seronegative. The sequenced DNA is TGTGCCAGCACAGACTCCTTCTCCTACGAGCAGTACTTC. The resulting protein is CASTDSFSYEQYF.